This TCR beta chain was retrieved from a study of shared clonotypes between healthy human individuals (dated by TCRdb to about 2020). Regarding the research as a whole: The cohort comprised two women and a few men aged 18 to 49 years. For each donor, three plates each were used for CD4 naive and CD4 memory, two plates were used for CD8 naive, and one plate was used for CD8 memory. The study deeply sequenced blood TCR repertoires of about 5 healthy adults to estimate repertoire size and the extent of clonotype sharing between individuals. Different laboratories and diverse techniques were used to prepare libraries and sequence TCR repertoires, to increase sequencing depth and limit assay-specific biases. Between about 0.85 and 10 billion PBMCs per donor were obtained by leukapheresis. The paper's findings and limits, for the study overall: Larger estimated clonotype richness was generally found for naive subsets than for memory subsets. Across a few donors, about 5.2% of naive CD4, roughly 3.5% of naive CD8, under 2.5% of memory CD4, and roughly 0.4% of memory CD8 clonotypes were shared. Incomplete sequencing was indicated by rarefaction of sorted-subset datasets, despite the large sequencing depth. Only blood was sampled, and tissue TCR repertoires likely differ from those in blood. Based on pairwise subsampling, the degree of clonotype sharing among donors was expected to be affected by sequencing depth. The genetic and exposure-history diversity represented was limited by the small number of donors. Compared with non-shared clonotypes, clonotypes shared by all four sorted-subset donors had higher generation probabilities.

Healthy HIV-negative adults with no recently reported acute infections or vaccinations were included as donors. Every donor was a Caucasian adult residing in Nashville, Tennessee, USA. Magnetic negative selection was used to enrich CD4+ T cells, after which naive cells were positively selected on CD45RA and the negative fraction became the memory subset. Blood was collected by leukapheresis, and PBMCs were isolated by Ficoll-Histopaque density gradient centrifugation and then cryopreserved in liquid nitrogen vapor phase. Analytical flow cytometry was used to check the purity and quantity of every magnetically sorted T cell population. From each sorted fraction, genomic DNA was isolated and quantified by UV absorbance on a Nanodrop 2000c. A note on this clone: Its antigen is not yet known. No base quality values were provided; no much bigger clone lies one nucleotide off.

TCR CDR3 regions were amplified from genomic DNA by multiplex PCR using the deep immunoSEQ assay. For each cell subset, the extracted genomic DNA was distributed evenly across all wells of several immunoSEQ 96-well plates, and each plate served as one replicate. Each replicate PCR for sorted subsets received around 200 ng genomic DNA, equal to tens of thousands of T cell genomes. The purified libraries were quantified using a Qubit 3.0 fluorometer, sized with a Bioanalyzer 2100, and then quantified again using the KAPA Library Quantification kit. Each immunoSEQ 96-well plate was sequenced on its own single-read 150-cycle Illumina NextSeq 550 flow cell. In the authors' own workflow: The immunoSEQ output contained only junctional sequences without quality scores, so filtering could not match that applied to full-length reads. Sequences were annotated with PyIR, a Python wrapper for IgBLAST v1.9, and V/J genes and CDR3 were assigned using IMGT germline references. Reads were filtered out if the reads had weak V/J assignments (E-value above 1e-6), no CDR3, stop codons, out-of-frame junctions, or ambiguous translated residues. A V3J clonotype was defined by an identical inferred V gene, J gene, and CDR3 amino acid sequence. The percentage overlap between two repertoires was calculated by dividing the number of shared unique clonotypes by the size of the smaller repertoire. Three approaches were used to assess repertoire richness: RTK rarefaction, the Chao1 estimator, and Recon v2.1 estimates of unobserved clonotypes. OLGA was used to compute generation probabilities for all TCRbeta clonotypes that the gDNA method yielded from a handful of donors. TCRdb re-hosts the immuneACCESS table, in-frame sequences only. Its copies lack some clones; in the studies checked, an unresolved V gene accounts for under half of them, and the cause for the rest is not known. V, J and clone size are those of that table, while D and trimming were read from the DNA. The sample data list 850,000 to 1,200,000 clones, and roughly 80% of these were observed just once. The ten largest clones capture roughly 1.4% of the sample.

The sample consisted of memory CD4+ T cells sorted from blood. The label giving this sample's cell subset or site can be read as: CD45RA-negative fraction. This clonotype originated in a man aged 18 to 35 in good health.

This receptor has the CDR3 CASSLIPSGGNQPQHF. The nucleotide sequence reads as follows: TGTGCCAGCAGCTTAATACCCTCTGGGGGCAATCAGCCCCAGCATTTT. The rearrangement combines TRBV7-2 with TRBJ1-5; the D gene is not confidently resolved. The V end loses 2 bases and the J end loses 2 bases, and a stretch of 13 bases separates them. CDR1 and CDR2 (SGHTA, FQGNSA) derive from the germline V gene. From its cysteine to its phenylalanine, the CDR3 spans 16 amino acids. The DNA shown is the 48-base CDR3, in frame from base 1.